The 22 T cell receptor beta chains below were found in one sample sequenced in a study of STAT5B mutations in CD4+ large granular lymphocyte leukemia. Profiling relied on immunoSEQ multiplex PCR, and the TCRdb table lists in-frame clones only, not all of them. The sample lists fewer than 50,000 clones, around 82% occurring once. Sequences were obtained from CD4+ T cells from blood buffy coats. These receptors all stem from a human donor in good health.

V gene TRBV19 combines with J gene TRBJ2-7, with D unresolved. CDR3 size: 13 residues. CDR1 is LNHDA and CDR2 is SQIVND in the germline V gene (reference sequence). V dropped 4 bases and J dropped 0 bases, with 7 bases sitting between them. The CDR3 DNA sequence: TGTGCCAGTAGTACCCGCGACTCCTACGAGCAGTACTTC. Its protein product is CASSTRDSYEQYF. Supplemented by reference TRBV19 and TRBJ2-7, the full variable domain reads DGGITQSPKYLFRKEGQNVTLSCEQNLNHDAMYWYRQDPGQGLRLIYYSQIVNDFQKGDIAEGYSVSREKKESFPLTVTSAQKNPTAFYLCASSTRDSYEQYFGPGTRLTVT.

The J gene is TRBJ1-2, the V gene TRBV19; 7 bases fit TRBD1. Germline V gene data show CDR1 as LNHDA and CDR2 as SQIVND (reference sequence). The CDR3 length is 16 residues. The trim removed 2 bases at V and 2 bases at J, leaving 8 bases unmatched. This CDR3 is CASSIRNRGGNYGYTF. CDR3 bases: TGTGCCAGTAGTATAAGGAACAGGGGTGGCAACTATGGCTACACCTTC.

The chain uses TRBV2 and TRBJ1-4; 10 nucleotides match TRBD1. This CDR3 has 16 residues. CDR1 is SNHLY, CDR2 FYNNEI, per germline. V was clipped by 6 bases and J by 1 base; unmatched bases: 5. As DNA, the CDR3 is TGTGCCAGCAGCGCGGACAGGGGGAAAACTAATGAAAAACTGTTTTTT. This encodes CASSADRGKTNEKLFF.

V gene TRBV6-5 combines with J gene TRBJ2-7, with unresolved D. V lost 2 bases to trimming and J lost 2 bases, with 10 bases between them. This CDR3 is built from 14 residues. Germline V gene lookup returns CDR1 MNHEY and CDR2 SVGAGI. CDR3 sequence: CASSYGKGTYEQYF. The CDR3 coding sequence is TGTGCCAGCAGTTACGGGAAGGGAACCTACGAGCAGTACTTC.

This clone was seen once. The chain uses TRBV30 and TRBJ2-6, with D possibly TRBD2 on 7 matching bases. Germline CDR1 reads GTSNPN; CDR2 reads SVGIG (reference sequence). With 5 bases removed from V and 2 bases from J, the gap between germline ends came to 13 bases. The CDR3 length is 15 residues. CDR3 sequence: CAWVVGGAGANVLTF. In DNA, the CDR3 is TGTGCCTGGGTAGTAGGGGGGGCTGGGGCCAACGTCCTGACTTTC.

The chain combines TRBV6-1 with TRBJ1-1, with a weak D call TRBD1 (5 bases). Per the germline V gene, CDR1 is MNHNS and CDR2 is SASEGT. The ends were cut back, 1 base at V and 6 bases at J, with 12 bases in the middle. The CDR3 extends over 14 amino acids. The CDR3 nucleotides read TGTGCCAGCAGTGAAGAGGGGATCCGGTCTGAAGCTTTCTTT. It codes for CASSEEGIRSEAFF.

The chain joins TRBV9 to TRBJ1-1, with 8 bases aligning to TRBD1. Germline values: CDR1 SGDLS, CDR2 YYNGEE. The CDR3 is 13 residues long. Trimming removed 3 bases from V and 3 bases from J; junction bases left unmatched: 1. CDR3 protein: CASSAQGDTEAFF. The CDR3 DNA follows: TGTGCCAGCAGCGCACAGGGGGACACTGAAGCTTTCTTT.

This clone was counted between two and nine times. The CDR3 DNA sequence: TGTGCCAGCAGCTTACTAGCGGGGTACGAGCAGTACTTC. It is translated as CASSLLAGYEQYF. The chain employs TRBV11-2 and TRBJ2-7; 9 nucleotides agree with TRBD2. J was trimmed by 4 bases and V by 2 bases; bases with no gene match: 0. Germline V lookup: CDR1 SGHAT, CDR2 FQNNGV. This CDR3 contains 13 residues.

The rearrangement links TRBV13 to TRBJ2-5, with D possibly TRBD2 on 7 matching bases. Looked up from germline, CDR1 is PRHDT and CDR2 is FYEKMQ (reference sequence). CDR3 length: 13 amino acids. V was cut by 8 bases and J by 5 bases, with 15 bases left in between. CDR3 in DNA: TGTGCCAGCGGACGCGGGGGCCGGGAGACCCAGTACTTC. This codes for CASGRGGRETQYF.

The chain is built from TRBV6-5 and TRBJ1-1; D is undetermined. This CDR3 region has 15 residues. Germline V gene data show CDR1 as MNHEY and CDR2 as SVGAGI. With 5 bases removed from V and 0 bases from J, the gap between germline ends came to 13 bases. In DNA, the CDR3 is TGTGCCAGCAGTCCCGTCGCGGTCGTGAACACTGAAGCTTTCTTT. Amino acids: CASSPVAVVNTEAFF.

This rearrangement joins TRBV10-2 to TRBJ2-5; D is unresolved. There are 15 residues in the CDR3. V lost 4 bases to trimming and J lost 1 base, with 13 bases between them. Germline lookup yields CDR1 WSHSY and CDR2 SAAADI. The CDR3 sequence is CASSGILRPQETQYF. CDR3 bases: TGCGCCAGCAGTGGAATTTTGAGACCCCAAGAGACCCAGTACTTC.

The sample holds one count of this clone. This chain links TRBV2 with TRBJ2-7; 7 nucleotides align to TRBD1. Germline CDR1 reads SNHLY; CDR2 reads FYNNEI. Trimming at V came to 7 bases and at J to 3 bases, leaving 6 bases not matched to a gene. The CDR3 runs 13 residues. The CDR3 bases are TGTGCCAGCAAGGGGGCCCCCCGCTACGAGCAGTACTTC. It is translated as CASKGAPRYEQYF.

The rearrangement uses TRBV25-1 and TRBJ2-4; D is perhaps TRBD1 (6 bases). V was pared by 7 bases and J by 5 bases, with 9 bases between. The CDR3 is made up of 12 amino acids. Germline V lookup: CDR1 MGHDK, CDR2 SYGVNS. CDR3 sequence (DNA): TGTGCCAGCAAGGGACACGAAAACATTCAGTACTTC. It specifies CASKGHENIQYF. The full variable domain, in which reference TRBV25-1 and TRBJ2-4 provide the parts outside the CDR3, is EADIYQTPRYLVIGTGKKITLECSQTMGHDKMYWYQQDPGMELHLIHYSYGVNSTEKGDLSSESTVSRIRTEHFPLTLESARPSHTSQYLCASKGHENIQYFGAGTRLSVL.

CDR3 sequence: CASSIDRGDTEAFF. CDR3 DNA: TGTGCCAGTAGTATAGACAGGGGAGACACTGAAGCTTTCTTT. J is TRBJ1-1 and V is TRBV19; maybe TRBD1 (6 bases). This CDR3 has 14 amino acids. V shed 0 bases and J shed 3 bases, with 8 bases lying between them. In germline, CDR1 is LNHDA, CDR2 SQIVND (reference sequence). The full variable domain, its missing parts supplied by reference TRBV19 and TRBJ1-1, is DGGITQSPKYLFRKEGQNVTLSCEQNLNHDAMYWYRQDPGQGLRLIYYSQIVNDFQKGDIAEGYSVSREKKESFPLTVTSAQKNPTAFYLCASSIDRGDTEAFFGQGTRLTVV.

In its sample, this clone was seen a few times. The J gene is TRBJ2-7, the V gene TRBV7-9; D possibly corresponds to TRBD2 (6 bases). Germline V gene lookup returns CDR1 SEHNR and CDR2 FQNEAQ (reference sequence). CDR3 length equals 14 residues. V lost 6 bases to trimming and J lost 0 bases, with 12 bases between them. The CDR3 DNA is TGTGCCAGCAGTGGCTGGGGGGTCTCCTACGAGCAGTACTTC. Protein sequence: CASSGWGVSYEQYF.

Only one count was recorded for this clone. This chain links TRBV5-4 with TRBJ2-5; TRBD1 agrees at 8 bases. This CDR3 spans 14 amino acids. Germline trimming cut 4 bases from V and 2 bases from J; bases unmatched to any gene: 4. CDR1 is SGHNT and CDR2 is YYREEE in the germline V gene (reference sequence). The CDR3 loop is CASSNGQGQETQYF. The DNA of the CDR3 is TGTGCCAGCAGCAACGGACAGGGACAAGAGACCCAGTACTTC.

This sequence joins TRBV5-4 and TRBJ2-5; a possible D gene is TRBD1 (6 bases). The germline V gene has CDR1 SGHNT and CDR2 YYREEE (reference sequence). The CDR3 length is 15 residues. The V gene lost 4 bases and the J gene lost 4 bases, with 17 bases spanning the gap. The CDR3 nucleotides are TGTGCCAGCAGCCTCCGGGACAACCTAAGAGAGACCCAGTACTTC. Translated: CASSLRDNLRETQYF.

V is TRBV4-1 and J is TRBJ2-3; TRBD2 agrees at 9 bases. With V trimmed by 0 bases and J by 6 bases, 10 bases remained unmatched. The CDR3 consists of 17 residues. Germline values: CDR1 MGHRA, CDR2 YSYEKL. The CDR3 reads CASSQDAAGGREDTQYF. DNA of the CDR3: TGCGCCAGCAGCCAAGATGCGGCGGGGGGGCGAGAGGATACGCAGTATTTT.

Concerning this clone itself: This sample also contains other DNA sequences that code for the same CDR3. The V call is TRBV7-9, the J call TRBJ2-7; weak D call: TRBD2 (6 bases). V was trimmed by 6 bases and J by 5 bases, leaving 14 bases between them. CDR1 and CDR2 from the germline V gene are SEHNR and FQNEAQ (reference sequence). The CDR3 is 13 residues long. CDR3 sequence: CASSPRRDHEQYF. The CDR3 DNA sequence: TGTGCCAGCAGTCCGCGGAGGGACCACGAGCAGTACTTC.

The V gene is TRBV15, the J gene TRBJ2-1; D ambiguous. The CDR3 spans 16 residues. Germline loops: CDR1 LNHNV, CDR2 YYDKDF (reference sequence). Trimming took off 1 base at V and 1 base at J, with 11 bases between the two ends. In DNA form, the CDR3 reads TGTGCCACCAGCAGAGGTTCCGGTGGGTCCTACAATGAGCAGTTCTTC. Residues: CATSRGSGGSYNEQFF.

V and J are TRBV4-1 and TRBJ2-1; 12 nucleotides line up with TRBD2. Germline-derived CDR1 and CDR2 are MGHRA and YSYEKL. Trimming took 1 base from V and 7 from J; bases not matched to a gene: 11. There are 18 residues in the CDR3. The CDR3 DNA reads TGCGCCAGCAGCCAAGGGCATTTGGCTAGCGGGGGGGCAAATGAGCAGTTCTTC. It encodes CASSQGHLASGGANEQFF.

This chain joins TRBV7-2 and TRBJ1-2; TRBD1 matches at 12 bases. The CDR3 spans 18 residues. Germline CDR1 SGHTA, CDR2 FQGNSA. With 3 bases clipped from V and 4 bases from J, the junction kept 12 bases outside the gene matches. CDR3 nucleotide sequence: TGTGCCAGCAGCTTGGGGGGGACAGGGGGCACCCTCCGCTATGGCTACACCTTC. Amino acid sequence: CASSLGGTGGTLRYGYTF.